The rows below give T cell receptor beta chains drawn from one sample of a study of cytomegalovirus exposure and HLA in healthy donors. This table comes from immunoSEQ multiplex PCR, and its TCRdb copy is limited to in-frame clones, with some not included. The table records 150,000 to 200,000 clones, under 85% of them present only once. The sample consisted of PBMCs. The origin of the receptors is a middle-aged man in good health and CMV-seropositive. Both conserved end residues are part of each CDR3. Fields, in order: V gene, J gene, D gene, clone size, CDR3 DNA, CDR3 protein. The D gene is left open where the match is weak. The size entry is marked missing in some rows and otherwise reads once, few, many or a size class.

TRBV10-2,TRBJ1-4,TRBD1,.,TGCGCCAGCAGCACGACAGGGCTTAAACTGTTTTTT,CASSTTGLKLFF
TRBV4-2,TRBJ2-7,TRBD2,.,TGTGCCAGCAGCCCCAGCGGGGGCAACTACGAGCAGTACTTC,CASSPSGGNYEQYF
TRBV5-5,TRBJ2-4,.,.,TGTGCCAGCAGCCCGACCCGGTCCACGGCGGTAGACATTCAGTACTTC,CASSPTRSTAVDIQYF
TRBV5-1,TRBJ2-3,TRBD2,.,TGCGCCACCAGACCTAGCGGGGGTGTAGGAGATACGCAGTATTTT,CATRPSGGVGDTQYF
TRBV5-1,TRBJ2-3,TRBD2,.,TGCGCCAGCAGCTTGATGATGCTCGCGGGAGTTCTCGGAGATACGCAGTATTTT,CASSLMMLAGVLGDTQYF
TRBV10-3,TRBJ2-2,TRBD1,once,TGTGCCATTAGGACAGGGGCTTCACCTAATACCGGGGAGCTGTTTTTT,CAIRTGASPNTGELFF
TRBV6-5,TRBJ2-7,TRBD1,.,TGCGCCAGCAGTTACGGTCGGCAGGGGGAACTCTACGAGCAGTACTTC,CASSYGRQGELYEQYF
TRBV5-8,TRBJ1-2,.,.,TGTGCCAGCAGCTCCACTGCCGAAAGTCTCTATGGCTACACCTTC,CASSSTAESLYGYTF
TRBV29-1,TRBJ2-2,TRBD1,once,TGCAGCGTTGCGGGGACAGAGACCACCGGGGAGCTGTTTTTT,CSVAGTETTGELFF
TRBV25-1,TRBJ1-2,.,.,TGTGCCAGCAGTCTAAGCTTGAACTATGGCTACACCTTC,CASSLSLNYGYTF
TRBV19,TRBJ1-5,.,.,TGTGCCAGTAGTAATCAGGGCAATCAGCCCCAGCATTTT,CASSNQGNQPQHF
TRBV7-8,TRBJ2-5,.,.,TGTGCCAGCAGCTTACCCCGGGAGACCCAGTACTTC,CASSLPRETQYF
TRBV19,TRBJ1-5,.,once,TGTGCCAGTAGTAATCGGGCAGGGGACGGCAATCAGCCCCAGCATTTT,CASSNRAGDGNQPQHF
TRBV10-3,TRBJ1-5,.,.,TGTGCCATCAGTGAGTCGGCAGTCAATCAGCCCCAGCATTTT,CAISESAVNQPQHF
TRBV5-6,TRBJ2-3,TRBD2,.,TGTGCCAGCAGCTTGGCCGGCGGGGGTAGCACAGATACGCAGTATTTT,CASSLAGGGSTDTQYF
TRBV15,TRBJ2-1,TRBD2,.,TGTGCCACCAGCAGATGGACTAGCGGGGCGTACAATGAGCAGTTCTTC,CATSRWTSGAYNEQFF
TRBV5-6,TRBJ2-7,TRBD1,few,TGTGCCAGCAGCTTGCGCGGGACAGGGGGCGCGTACGAGCAGTACTTC,CASSLRGTGGAYEQYF
TRBV11-2,TRBJ2-2,TRBD1,.,TGTGCCAGCAGCCCTAGGGACAGGGGGCTTGGGGAGCTGTTTTTT,CASSPRDRGLGELFF
TRBV10-3,TRBJ2-1,TRBD1,.,TGTGCCATCAAGAGGACAGGGGAATTCAATGAGCAGTTCTTC,CAIKRTGEFNEQFF
TRBV27,TRBJ2-3,TRBD1,.,TGTGCCAGCAGCCTAAGGGGCCCAATACAGGGGCGCACAGATACGCAGTATTTT,CASSLRGPIQGRTDTQYF
TRBV27,TRBJ1-2,.,.,TGTGCCAGCAGTTCAGGGGACAAAGTAGCTGGCTACACCTTC,CASSSGDKVAGYTF
TRBV21-1,TRBJ1-2,.,.,TGTGCCAGCAGTTCCATCGGACAGGGAAACTATGGCTACACCTTC,CASSSIGQGNYGYTF
TRBV10-2,TRBJ2-7,TRBD2,.,TGCGCCAGCAGTGTTGGCGGGGGGCGATACGAGCAGTACTTC,CASSVGGGRYEQYF
TRBV7-6,TRBJ2-7,TRBD2,once,TGTGCCAGCAGCTTGACTAGCGGGAGCTACGAGCAGTACTTC,CASSLTSGSYEQYF
TRBV28,TRBJ1-5,TRBD1,.,TGTGCCAGCAGTATTCCGGGACAGGGATCGGCTCAGCCCCAGCATTTT,CASSIPGQGSAQPQHF
TRBV29-1,TRBJ2-2,.,.,TGCAGCGTTGGTGGCGGAACGAACACCGGGGAGCTGTTTTTT,CSVGGGTNTGELFF
TRBV28,TRBJ2-2,TRBD1,.,TGTGCCAGCAGTCGGGACAGCACCGGGGAGCTGTTTTTT,CASSRDSTGELFF
TRBV10-3,TRBJ1-1,TRBD1,.,TGTGCCATCAGACCCGGGACAGGGGACGGAATCACTGAAGCTTTCTTT,CAIRPGTGDGITEAFF
TRBV5-4,TRBJ2-2,.,.,TGTGCCAGCAGCGAGCGGGACACCGGGGAGCTGTTTTTT,CASSERDTGELFF
TRBV30,TRBJ2-5,.,once,TGTGCCTGGAGTGTACTTTCTAACCAAGAGACCCAGTACTTC,CAWSVLSNQETQYF
TRBV6-1,TRBJ2-5,TRBD2,.,TGTGCCAGCAGTCCCTTCCTAGCGGGAGGGGAGACCCAGTACTTC,CASSPFLAGGETQYF
TRBV28,TRBJ1-5,.,.,TGTGCCAGCAGCCTGGAGGGACCTAGCAATCAGCCCCAGCATTTT,CASSLEGPSNQPQHF
TRBV7-3,TRBJ1-1,.,.,TGTGCCAGCAAACCACACGCGAACACTGAAGCTTTCTTT,CASKPHANTEAFF
TRBV2,TRBJ2-7,.,once,TGTGCCAGCAGGGTCGGCGGGCCGGGCGAGCAGTACTTC,CASRVGGPGEQYF
TRBV30,TRBJ1-4,.,.,TGTGCCTGGAGTGTCTATCGGGATTATAATGAAAAACTGTTTTTT,CAWSVYRDYNEKLFF
TRBV28,TRBJ2-3,TRBD1,.,TGTGCCAGCAGCTGGACAGGACTCACAGATACGCAGTATTTT,CASSWTGLTDTQYF
TRBV6-1,TRBJ2-7,.,few,TGTGCCAGTGGAGGGTGGGGCCGCTTGAACGAGCAGTACTTC,CASGGWGRLNEQYF